The entry below gives a single TCR beta chain sequence along with its context. This record comes from a study of blood T cells in healthy people across ages. The V end was cut by 2 bases, the J end by 7 bases, with 15 bases between. The CDR3 totals 14 residues. CDR1 is MNHNY, CDR2 SVGAGI, per germline (reference sequence). With a J-beta primer mix and a sample-barcoded 5' primer, a second PCR ran about 6 to 11 cycles. TCRdb re-called the 5' RACE reads through MiXCR, storing one row per CDR3 protein. The sample contains about 970,000 distinct CDR3 sequences, roughly 50% of which appear only once. Sequencing used blood. The receptor was derived from a woman aged 55-70 years in good health. The rearrangement joins TRBV6-6 to TRBJ2-7; D could derive from TRBD1 or TRBD2 (6 bases each). In DNA, the CDR3 is TGTGCCAGCAGTTACGAGGGGGGTCGAGGGGAGCAGTACTTC. Translating it yields CASSYEGGRGEQYF.